Below are 6 T cell receptor beta chains sequenced from a single sample in a study of cytomegalovirus exposure and HLA in healthy donors (TCRdb year 2017). Libraries were constructed by the immunoSEQ multiplex PCR assay. A mixture of 60 forward primers for TCR Vbeta segments and 13 reverse primers for TCR Jbeta segments was used in the multiplex PCR. TCRdb carries this immuneACCESS record with in-frame sequences only. Its versions omit some clonotypes, under half of them owing to an unresolved V gene in the studies checked, with the rest unexplained. The table of this sample itemizes 150,000 to 200,000 clones. The top ten hold 1% to 1.5% of the sample. The sequencing sample was made of PBMCs. The receptor set was obtained from a woman aged 55-69 years in good health and CMV-seronegative.

This chain connects TRBV2 to TRBJ1-1, with TRBD1 as a possible D gene (6 bases). Germline assignment: CDR1 SNHLY and CDR2 FYNNEI. The CDR3 loop spans 13 amino acids. Trimming cost V 7 bases and J 4 bases, with 13 bases left between them. CDR3 sequence (DNA): TGTGCCAGCATGGTACAGGGAGCCACTGAAGCTTTCTTT. Amino acids: CASMVQGATEAFF.

The V gene is TRBV6-4, the J gene TRBJ2-1; D call uncertain. V lost 3 bases to trimming and J lost 8 bases, with 11 bases between them. The CDR3 covers 13 residues. Germline-derived CDR1 and CDR2 are MRHNA and SNTAGT. The chain's CDR3 is CASSEEWQDEQFF. The CDR3 DNA reads as TGTGCCAGCAGTGAAGAGTGGCAGGATGAGCAGTTCTTC.

The chain recombines TRBV5-4 with TRBJ2-1; tentatively, D is TRBD2 (6 bases). V was pared by 5 bases and J by 3 bases, with 12 bases between. The CDR3 length is 14 residues. In germline, CDR1 is SGHNT, CDR2 YYREEE (reference sequence). The DNA for the CDR3 is TGTGCCAGCAGTCTTTGGGGGGACTACAATGAGCAGTTCTTC. Translation gives CASSLWGDYNEQFF.

The rearrangement uses TRBV6-1 and TRBJ2-2; D remains unclear. This CDR3 has 14 residues. V shed 6 bases and J shed 7 bases, with 15 bases lying between them. In germline, CDR1 is MNHNS, CDR2 SASEGT. This CDR3 is CASSSMFSIGELFF. In DNA, the CDR3 is TGTGCCAGCAGCTCGATGTTTAGTATCGGGGAGCTGTTTTTT.

This chain connects TRBV19 to TRBJ1-2; D is perhaps TRBD1 (5 bases). CDR1 is LNHDA, CDR2 SQIVND, per germline (reference sequence). Trimming removed 2 bases at V and 4 bases at J, with 17 bases between. The CDR3 spans 16 residues. CDR3 coding DNA: TGTGCCAGTAGTATAAAAGAGGGTCCCGGGGGCTATGGCTACACCTTC. Its translation is CASSIKEGPGGYGYTF.

The V call is TRBV16, the J call TRBJ2-7; no clear D gene. The CDR3 covers 14 residues. The germline V and J ends were trimmed by 2 bases and 0 bases, with 8 bases remaining between them. The V gene's germline CDR1 is KGHSY and CDR2 FQNENV. The CDR3 reads CASSQPLSSYEQYF. CDR3 in DNA: TGTGCCAGCAGCCAACCCCTGAGCTCCTACGAGCAGTACTTC. Combining the CDR3 with reference TRBV16 and TRBJ2-7 gives the whole variable domain GEEVAQTPKHLVRGEGQKAKLYCAPIKGHSYVFWYQQVLKNEFKFLISFQNENVFDETGMPKERFSAKCLPNSPCSLEIQATKLEDSAVYFCASSQPLSSYEQYFGPGTRLTVT.